The present T cell receptor beta chain was sequenced within a study of T cell responses to AZD1222 COVID-19 vaccine. Worth noting for this clone: No antigen is known for it.

Overall study findings and caveats: White British people made up most donors, females outnumbered males, and clonal diversity was possibly underestimated. Regions 160-218 and 743-854 dominated among vaccine-associated CD4 TCRs spanning spike. None of the repertoires were sampled until the peak T cell response had passed.

Using immunoSEQ multiplex PCR, the repertoire was profiled, and TCRdb retains in-frame clones only, with some absent. Here the sample spans tens of thousands of clones, more than 85% being singletons. Samples with a second dose at about 4 or about 12 weeks were pooled together. The clonotype comes from an adult who received the AZD1222 COVID-19 vaccine. This specimen consisted of peripheral blood, obtained 28 days after the second AZD1222 dose.

The CDR3 is CASSVGGQETQYF. The CDR3 coding sequence is TGTGCCAGCAGCGTAGGGGGACAAGAGACCCAGTACTTC. The chain carries TRBV9 and TRBJ2-5; D is undetermined. The germline V and J ends were trimmed by 0 bases and 2 bases, with 5 bases remaining between them. Looked up from germline, CDR1 is SGDLS and CDR2 is YYNGEE. This CDR3 region has 13 residues.